This T cell receptor (beta chain) derives from a study of shared clonotypes between healthy human individuals. The study separated CD4+ cells into CD45RA+ naive and CD45RA-negative memory subsets. This clone appeared a few times. Clones were read by immunoSEQ multiplex PCR, and TCRdb kept only the in-frame ones, dropping some. The sample records about 1 million clones, 75% being singletons. The germline V gene encodes CDR1 LNHNV and CDR2 YYDKDF (reference sequence). Trimming removed 0 bases at V and 9 bases at J, with 17 bases between. The CDR3 is made up of 15 amino acids. This clonotype was sampled from a man between 18 and 29 years old in good health. The genes are TRBV15 and TRBJ1-1; possible D gene TRBD1, 5 bases. The sample taken for sequencing was memory CD4+ T cells sorted from blood. Subset defined: CD45RA-negative fraction. The CDR3 DNA follows: TGTGCCACCAGCAGAGATGTGGGGACCCCAGGGCAAGCTTTCTTT. Protein: CATSRDVGTPGQAFF.